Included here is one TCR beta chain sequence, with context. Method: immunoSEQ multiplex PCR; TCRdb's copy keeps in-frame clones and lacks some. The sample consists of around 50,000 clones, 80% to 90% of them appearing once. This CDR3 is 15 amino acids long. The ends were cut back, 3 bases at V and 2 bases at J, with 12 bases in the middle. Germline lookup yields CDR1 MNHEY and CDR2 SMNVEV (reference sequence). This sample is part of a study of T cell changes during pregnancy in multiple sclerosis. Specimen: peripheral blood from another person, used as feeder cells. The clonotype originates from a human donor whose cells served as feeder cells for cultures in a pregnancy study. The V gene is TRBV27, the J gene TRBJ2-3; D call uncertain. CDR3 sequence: CASSLGWQATDTQYF. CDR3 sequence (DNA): TGTGCCAGCAGTTTGGGATGGCAGGCCACAGATACGCAGTATTTT.